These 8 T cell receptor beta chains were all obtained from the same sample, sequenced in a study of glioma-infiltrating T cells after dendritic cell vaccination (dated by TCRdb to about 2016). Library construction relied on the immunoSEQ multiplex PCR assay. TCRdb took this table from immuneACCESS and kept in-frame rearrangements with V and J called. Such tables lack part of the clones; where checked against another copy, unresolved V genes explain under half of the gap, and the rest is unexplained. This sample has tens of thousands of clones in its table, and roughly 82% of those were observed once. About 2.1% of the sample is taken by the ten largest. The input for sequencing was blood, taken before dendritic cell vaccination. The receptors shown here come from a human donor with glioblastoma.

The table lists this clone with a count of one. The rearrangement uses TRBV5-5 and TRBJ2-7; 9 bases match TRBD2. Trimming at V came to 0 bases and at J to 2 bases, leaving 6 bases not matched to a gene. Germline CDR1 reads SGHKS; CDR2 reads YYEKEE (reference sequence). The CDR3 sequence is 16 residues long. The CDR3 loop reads CASSLVVTSGTYEQYV. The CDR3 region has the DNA TGTGCCAGCAGCTTGGTCGTGACTAGCGGAACCTACGAGCAGTACGTC.

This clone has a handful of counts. CDR3 amino acids: CASSDRGSYGYTF. The CDR3 bases are TGTGCCAGCAGCGACCGGGGATCATATGGCTACACCTTC. The chain links TRBV14 to TRBJ1-2; D ambiguous. The CDR3 has 13 residues. Germline assignment: CDR1 SGHDN and CDR2 FVKESK. V gave up 5 bases and J gave up 5 bases, with 12 bases separating them.

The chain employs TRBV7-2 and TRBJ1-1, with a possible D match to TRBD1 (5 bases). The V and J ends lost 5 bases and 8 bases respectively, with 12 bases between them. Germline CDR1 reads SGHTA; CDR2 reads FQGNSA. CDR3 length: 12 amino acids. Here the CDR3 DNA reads TGTGCCAGCAGCCGACTGACAGTAGAAGCTTTCTTT. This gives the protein CASSRLTVEAFF.

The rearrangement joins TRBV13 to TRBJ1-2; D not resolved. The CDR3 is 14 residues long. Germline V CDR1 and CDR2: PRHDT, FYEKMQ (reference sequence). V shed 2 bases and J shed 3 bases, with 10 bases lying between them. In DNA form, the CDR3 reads TGTGCCAGCAGCTTATACCAGGAGGACTATGGCTACACCTTC. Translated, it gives CASSLYQEDYGYTF. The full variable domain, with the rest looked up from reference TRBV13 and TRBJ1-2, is AAGVIQSPRHLIKEKRETATLKCYPIPRHDTVYWYQQGPGQDPQFLISFYEKMQSDKGSIPDRFSAQQFSDYHSELNMSSLELGDSALYFCASSLYQEDYGYTFGSGTRLTVV.

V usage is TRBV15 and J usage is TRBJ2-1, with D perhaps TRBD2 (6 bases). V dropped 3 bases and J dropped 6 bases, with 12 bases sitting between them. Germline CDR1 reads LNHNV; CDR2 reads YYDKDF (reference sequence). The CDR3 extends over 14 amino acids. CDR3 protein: CATSRGGLSNEQFF. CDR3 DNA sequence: TGTGCCACCAGCAGGGGGGGTCTGAGCAATGAGCAGTTCTTC.

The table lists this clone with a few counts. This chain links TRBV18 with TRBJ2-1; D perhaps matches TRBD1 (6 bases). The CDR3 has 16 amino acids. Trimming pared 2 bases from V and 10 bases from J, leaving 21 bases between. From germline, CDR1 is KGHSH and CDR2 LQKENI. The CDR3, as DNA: TGTGCCAGCTCACCATTGGGCAGGGGCACCTCATGGGAGCAGTTCTTC. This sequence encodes CASSPLGRGTSWEQFF.

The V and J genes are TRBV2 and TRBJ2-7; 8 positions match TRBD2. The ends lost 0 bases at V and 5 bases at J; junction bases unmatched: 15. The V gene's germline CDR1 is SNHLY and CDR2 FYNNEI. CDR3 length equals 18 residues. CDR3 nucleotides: TGTGCCAGCAGTGAAGCGCTTCAGGGACTAGAAACGGGGGACGAGCAGTACGTC. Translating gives CASSEALQGLETGDEQYV.

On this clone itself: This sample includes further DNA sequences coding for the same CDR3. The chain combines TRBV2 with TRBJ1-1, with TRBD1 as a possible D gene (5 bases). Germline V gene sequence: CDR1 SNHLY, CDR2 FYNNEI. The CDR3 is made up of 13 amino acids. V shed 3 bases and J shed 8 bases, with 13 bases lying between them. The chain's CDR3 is CASSEMVEGEAFF. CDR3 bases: TGTGCCAGCAGTGAGATGGTGGAGGGGGAAGCTTTCTTT.